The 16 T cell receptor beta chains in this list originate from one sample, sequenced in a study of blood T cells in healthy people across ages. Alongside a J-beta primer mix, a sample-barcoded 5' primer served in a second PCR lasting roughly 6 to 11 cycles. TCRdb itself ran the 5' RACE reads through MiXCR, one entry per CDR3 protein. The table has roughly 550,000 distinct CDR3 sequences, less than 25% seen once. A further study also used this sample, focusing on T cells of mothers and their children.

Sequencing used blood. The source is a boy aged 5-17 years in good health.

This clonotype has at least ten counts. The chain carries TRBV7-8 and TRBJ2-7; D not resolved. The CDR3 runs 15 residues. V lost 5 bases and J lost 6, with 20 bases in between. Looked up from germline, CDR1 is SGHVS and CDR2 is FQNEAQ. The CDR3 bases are TGTGCCAGCAGCGCGTTTAGAGGCCGAGTCGGCGAGCAGTACTTC. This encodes CASSAFRGRVGEQYF.

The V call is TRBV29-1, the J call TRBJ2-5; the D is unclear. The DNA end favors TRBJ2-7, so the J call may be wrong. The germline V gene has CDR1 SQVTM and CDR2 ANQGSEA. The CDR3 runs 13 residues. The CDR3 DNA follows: TGCAGCGTTGAACGACGGGCCTCCTACGAGCAGTACTTC. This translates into CSVERRASYEQYF.

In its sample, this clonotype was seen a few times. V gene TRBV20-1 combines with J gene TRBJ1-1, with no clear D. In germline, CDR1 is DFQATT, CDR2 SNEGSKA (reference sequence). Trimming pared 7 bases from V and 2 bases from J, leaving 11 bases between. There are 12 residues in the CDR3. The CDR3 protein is CSVTRLNTEAFF. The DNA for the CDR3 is TGCAGTGTTACCCGACTCAACACTGAAGCTTTCTTT.

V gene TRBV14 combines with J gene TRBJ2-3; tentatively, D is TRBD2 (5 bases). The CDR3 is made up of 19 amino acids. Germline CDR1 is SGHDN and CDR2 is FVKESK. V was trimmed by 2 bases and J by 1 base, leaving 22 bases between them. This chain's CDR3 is CASSQIIPVRRARTDTQYF. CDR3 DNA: TGTGCCAGCAGCCAAATAATTCCCGTGCGGCGGGCCCGCACAGATACGCAGTATTTT.

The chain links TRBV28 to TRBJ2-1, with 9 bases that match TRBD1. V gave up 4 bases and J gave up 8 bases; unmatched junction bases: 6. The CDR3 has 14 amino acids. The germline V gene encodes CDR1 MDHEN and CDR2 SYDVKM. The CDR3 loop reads CASSSGQGWDEQFF. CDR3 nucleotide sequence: TGTGCCAGCAGTTCGGGACAGGGTTGGGATGAGCAGTTCTTC.

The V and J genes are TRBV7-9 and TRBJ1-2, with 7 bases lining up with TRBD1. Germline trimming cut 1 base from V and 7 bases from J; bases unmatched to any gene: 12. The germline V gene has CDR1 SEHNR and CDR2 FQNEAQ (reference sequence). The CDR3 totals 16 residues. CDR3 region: CASSLVGQAARSGYTF. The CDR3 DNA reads TGTGCCAGCAGCTTAGTCGGACAGGCTGCGAGGAGTGGCTACACCTTC.

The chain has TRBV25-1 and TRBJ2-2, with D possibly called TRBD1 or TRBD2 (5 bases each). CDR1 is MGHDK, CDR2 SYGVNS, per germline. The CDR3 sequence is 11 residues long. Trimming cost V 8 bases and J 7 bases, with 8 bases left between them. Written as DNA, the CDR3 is TGTGCCAGCCCTGGGGGCGGGGAGCTGTTTTTT. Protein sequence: CASPGGGELFF.

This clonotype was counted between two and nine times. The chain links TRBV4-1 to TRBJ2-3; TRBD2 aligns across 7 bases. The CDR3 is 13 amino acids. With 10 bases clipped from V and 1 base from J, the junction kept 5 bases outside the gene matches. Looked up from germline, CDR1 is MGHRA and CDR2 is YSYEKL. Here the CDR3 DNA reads TGCGCCAAGCGGGGAGAACGCACAGATACGCAGTATTTT. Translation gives CAKRGERTDTQYF.

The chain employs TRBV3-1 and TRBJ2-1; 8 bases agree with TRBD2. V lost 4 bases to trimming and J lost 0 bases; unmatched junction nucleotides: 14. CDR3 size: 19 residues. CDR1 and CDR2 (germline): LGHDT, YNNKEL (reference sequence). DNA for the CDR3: TGTGCCAGCAGCCCCCTCACCGAGCGGGGGAGCCCCTCCTACAATGAGCAGTTCTTC. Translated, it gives CASSPLTERGSPSYNEQFF.

The CDR3 loop reads CASSQDNFGTDINQPQHF. CDR3 DNA: TGTGCCAGCAGCCAAGATAATTTCGGGACAGACATCAATCAGCCCCAGCATTTT. The chain is built from TRBV4-2 and TRBJ1-5; 7 nucleotides align to TRBD1. V lost 0 bases and J lost 3; bases outside the gene matches: 11. The germline V gene encodes CDR1 LGHNA and CDR2 YNFKEQ. The CDR3 has 18 amino acids.

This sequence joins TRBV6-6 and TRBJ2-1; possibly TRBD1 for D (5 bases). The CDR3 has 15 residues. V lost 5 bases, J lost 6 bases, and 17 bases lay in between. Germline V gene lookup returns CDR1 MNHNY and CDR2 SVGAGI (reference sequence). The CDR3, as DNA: TGTGCCAGCAGTAAGAAAGGGGTAGGCAGCAATGAGCAGTTCTTC. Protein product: CASSKKGVGSNEQFF.

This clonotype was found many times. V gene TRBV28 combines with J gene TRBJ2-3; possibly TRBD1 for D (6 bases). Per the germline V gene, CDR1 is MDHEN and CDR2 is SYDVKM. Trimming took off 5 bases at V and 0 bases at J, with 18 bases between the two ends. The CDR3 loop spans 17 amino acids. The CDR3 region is CASSPRTVLSSTDTQYF. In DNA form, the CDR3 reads TGTGCCAGCAGTCCAAGGACAGTTTTATCTAGCACAGATACGCAGTATTTT.

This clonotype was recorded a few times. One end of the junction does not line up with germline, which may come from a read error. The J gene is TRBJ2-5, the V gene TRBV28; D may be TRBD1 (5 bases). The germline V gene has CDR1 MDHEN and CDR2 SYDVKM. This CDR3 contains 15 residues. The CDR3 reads CACSTRQPYQETQYF. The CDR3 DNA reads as TGTGCCTGCAGTACCCGACAGCCCTACCAAGAGACCCAGTACTTC.

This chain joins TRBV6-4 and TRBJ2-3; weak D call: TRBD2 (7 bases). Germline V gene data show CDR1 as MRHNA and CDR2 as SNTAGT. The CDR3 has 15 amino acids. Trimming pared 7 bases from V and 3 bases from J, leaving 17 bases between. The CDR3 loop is CASNLRGGWTDTQYF. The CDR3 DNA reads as TGTGCCAGCAACCTACGCGGGGGCTGGACAGATACGCAGTATTTT.

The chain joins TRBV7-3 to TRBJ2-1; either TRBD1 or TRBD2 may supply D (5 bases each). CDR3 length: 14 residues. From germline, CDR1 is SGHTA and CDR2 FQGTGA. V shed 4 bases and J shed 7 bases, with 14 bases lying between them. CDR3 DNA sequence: TGTGCCAGCAGCTCGTCCGGGACGTCGAATGAGCAGTTCTTC. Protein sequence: CASSSSGTSNEQFF.

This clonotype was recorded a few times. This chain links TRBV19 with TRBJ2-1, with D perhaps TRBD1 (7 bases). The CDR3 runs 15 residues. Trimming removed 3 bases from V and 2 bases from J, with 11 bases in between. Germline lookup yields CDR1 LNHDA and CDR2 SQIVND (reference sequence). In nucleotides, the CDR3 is TGTGCCAGTAGTATCGTCAGGGGGGCCTACAATGAGCAGTTCTTC. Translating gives CASSIVRGAYNEQFF.